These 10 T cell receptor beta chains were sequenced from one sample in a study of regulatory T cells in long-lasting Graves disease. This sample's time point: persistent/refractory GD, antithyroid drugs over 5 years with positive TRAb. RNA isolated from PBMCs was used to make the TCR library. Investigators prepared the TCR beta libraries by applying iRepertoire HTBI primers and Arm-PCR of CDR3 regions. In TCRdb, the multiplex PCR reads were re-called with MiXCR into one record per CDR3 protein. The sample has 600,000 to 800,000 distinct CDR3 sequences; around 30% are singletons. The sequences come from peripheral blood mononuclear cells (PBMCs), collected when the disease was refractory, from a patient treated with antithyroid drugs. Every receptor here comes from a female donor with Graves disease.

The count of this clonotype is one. Here the CDR3 reads CASSFGAGNSNSPLHF. The CDR3 bases are TGTGCCAGCAGCTTCGGTGCAGGAAACTCTAATTCACCCCTCCACTTT. The chain carries TRBV5-4 and TRBJ1-6; D ambiguous. The CDR3 totals 16 residues. The V end lost 2 bases, the J end lost 6 bases, and 15 bases lay between the germline ends. Germline CDR1 and CDR2: SGHNT and YYREEE (reference sequence).

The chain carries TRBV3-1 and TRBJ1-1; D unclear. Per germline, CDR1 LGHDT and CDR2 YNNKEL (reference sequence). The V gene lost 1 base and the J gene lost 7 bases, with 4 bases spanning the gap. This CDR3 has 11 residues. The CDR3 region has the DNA TGTGCCAGCAGCCAAGGTGTTGAAGCTTTCTTT. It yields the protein CASSQGVEAFF.

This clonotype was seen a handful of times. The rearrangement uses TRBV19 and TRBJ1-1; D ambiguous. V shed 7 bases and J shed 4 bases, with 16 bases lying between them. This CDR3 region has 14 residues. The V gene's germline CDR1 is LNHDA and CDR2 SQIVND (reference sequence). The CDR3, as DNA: TGTGCCAGTACCCTGCGGAGTCTGGGCACTGAAGCTTTCTTT. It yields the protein CASTLRSLGTEAFF.

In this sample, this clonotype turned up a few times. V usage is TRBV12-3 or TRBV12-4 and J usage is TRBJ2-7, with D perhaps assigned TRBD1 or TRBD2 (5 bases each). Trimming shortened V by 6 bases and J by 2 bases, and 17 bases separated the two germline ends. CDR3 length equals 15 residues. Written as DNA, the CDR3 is TGTGCCAGCAGCTATGGGACGCCAAGTACCTACGAGCAGTACTTC. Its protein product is CASSYGTPSTYEQYF.

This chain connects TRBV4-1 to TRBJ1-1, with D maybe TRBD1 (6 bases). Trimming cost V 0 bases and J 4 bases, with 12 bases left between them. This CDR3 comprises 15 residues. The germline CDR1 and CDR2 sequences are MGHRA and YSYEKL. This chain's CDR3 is CASSQDYFRGTEAFF. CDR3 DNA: TGCGCCAGCAGCCAAGATTATTTCAGGGGCACTGAAGCTTTCTTT.

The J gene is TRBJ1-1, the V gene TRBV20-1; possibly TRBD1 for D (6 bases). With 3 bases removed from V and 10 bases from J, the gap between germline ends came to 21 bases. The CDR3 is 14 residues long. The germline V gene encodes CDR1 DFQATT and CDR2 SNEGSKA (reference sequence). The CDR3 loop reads CSASPQRGGNAAFF. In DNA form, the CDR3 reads TGCAGTGCTAGTCCCCAACGAGGGGGGAATGCAGCTTTCTTT.

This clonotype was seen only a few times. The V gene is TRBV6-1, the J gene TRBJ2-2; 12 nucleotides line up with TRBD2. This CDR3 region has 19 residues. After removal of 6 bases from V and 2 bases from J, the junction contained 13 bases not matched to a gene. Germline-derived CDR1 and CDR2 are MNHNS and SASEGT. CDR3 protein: CASRAPLTSGRANTGELFF. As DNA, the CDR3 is TGTGCCAGCAGGGCGCCCCTGACTAGCGGGAGAGCAAACACCGGGGAGCTGTTTTTT.

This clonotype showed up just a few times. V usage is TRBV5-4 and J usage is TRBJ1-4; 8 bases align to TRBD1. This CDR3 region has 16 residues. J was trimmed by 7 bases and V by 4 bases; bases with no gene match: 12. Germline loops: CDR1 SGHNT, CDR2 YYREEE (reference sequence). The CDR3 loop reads CASSAGGTGRIEKLFF. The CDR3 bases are TGTGCCAGCAGCGCGGGGGGGACAGGAAGGATTGAAAAACTGTTTTTT.

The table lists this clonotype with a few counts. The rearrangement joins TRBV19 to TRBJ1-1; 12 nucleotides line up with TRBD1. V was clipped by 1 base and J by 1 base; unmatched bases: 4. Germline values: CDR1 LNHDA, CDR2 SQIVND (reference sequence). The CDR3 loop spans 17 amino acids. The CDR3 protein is CASSIGGTGGPNTEAFF. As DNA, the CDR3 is TGTGCCAGTAGTATAGGGGGGACAGGGGGCCCGAACACTGAAGCTTTCTTT.

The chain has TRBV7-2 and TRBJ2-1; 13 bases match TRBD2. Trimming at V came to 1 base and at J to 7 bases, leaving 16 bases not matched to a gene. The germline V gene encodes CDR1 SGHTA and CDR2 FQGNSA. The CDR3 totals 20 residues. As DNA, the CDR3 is TGTGCCAGCAGCTTAGAGTCGGGACTAGCGGGAACCGGATGGGTGAATGAGCAGTTCTTC. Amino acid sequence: CASSLESGLAGTGWVNEQFF.